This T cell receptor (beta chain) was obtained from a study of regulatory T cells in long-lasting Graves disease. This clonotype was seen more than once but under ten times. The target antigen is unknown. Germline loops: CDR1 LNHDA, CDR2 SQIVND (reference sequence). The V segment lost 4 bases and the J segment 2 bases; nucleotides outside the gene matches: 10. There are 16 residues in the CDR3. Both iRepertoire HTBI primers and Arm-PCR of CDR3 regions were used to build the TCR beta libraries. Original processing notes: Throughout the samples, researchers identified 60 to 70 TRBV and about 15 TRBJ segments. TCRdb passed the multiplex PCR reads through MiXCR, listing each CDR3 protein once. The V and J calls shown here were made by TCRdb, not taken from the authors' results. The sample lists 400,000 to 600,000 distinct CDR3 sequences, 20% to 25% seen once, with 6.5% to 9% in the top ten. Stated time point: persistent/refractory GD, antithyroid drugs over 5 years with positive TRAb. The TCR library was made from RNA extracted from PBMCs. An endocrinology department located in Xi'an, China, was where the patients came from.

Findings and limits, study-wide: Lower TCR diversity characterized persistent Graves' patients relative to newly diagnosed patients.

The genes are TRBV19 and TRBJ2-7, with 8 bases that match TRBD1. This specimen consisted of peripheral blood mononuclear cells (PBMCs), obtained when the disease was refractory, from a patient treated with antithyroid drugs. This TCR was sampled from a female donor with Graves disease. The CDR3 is CASSTTGGRWAYEQYF. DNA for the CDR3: TGTGCCAGTAGTACCACAGGGGGACGTTGGGCCTACGAGCAGTACTTC. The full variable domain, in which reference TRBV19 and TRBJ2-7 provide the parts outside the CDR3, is DGGITQSPKYLFRKEGQNVTLSCEQNLNHDAMYWYRQDPGQGLRLIYYSQIVNDFQKGDIAEGYSVSREKKESFPLTVTSAQKNPTAFYLCASSTTGGRWAYEQYFGPGTRLTVT.